Following are 3 T cell receptor beta chains from one sample sequenced in a study of CD8 T cells in ankylosing spondylitis. TCRdb recomputed calls from the 5' RACE reads with MiXCR, one row per CDR3 protein. Among some 140,000 distinct CDR3 sequences listed, more than 5.5% were seen once. The material sequenced was blood, either unsorted or a sorted T cell fraction (not recorded which). The receptors were sampled from a female donor with ankylosing spondylitis or in good health (not recorded which).

The V gene is TRBV20-1, the J gene TRBJ2-4; 7 bases are shared with TRBD1. The CDR3 loop spans 12 amino acids. V lost 5 bases and J lost 8; bases outside the gene matches: 6. Germline CDR1 and CDR2: DFQATT and SNEGSKA (reference sequence). CDR3 sequence: CSARRDSDIQYF. The CDR3 nucleotides are TGCAGTGCTCGCCGGGACAGTGACATTCAGTACTTC.

The chain is built from TRBV28 and TRBJ2-7; TRBD1 matches 8 bases. The ends lost 2 bases at V and 1 base at J; junction bases unmatched: 7. The length of the CDR3 is 16 residues. Germline CDR1 MDHEN, CDR2 SYDVKM. In DNA form, the CDR3 reads TGTGCCAGCAGTTTAGAGGGAGACAGGGGATCCTACGAGCAGTACTTC. This encodes CASSLEGDRGSYEQYF.

On this clonotype: It may be a read error: a sequence one base away is much more abundant. The chain combines TRBV7-9 with TRBJ1-1; tentatively, D is TRBD1 (5 bases). CDR3 size: 14 residues. Germline V gives CDR1 SEHNR, CDR2 FQNEAQ (reference sequence). CDR3 in amino acids: CANSLEGDYTEAFF. The CDR3 DNA reads as TGTGCCAACAGCTTAGAAGGGGATTACACTGAAGCTTTCTTT.